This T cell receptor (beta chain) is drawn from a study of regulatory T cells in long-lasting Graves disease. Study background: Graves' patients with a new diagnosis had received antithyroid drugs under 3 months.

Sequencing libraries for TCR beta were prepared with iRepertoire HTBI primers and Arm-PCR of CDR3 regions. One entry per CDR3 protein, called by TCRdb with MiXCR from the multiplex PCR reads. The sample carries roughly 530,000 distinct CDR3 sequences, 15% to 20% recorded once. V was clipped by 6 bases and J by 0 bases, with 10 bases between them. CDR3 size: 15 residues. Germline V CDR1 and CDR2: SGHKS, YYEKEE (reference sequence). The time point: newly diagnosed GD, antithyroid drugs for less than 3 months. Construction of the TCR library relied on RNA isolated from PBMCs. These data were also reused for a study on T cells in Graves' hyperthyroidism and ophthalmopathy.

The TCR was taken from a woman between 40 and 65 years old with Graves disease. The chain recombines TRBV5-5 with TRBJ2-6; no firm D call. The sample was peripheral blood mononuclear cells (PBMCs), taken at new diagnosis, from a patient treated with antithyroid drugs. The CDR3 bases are TGTGCCAGCACGACGGGTACCTCTGGGGCCAACGTCCTGACTTTC. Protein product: CASTTGTSGANVLTF.